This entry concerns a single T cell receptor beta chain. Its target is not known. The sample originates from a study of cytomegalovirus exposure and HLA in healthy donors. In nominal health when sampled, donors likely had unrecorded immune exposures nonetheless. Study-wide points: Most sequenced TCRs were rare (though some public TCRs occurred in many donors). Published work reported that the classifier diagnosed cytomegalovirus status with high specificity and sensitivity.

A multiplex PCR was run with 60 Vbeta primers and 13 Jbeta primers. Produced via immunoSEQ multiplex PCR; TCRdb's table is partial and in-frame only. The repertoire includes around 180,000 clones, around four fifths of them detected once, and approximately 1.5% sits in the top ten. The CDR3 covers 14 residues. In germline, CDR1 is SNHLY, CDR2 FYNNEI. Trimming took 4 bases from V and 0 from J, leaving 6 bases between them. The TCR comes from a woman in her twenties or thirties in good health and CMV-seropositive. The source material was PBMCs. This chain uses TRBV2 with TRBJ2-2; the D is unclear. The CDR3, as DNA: TGTGCCAGCAGTGTTTTATCGAACACCGGGGAGCTGTTTTTT. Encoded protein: CASSVLSNTGELFF. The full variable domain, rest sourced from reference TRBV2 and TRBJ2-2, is EPEVTQTPSHQVTQMGQEVILRCVPISNHLYFYWYRQILGQKVEFLVSFYNNEISEKSEIFDDQFSVERPDGSNFTLKIRSTKLEDSAMYFCASSVLSNTGELFFGEGSRLTVL.